This T cell receptor beta chain was recorded in a study of shared clonotypes between healthy human individuals. The CDR3 loop spans 16 amino acids. The germline V gene encodes CDR1 ENHRY and CDR2 SYGVKD. V lost 0 bases to trimming and J lost 1 base, with 12 bases between them. Generated by immunoSEQ multiplex PCR, the TCRdb table keeps only in-frame clones and is missing some. The top ten hold approximately 1.2% of the sample, which has about 2 million clones, about 95% seen once. The naive CD8 population came from CD45RO-negative cells selected for CCR7, without terminally differentiated effector memory CD45RA+ cells.

The chain combines TRBV10-3 with TRBJ2-5; D gene unclear. The specimen sequenced was naive CD8+ T cells sorted from blood. The TCR comes from a man aged 18 to 30 in good health. As DNA, the CDR3 is TGTGCCATCAGTGAGTCGGGGTTAAGGACCCAAGAGACCCAGTACTTC. Protein sequence: CAISESGLRTQETQYF.